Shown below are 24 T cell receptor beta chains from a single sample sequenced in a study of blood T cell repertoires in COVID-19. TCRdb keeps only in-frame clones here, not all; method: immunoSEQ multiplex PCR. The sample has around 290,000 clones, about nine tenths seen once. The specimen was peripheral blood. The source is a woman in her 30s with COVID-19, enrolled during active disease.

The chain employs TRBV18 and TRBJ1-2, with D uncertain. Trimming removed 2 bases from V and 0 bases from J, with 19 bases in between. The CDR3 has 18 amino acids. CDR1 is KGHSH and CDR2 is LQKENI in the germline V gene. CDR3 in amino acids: CASSPGPSSPTTNYGYTF. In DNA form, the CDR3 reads TGTGCCAGCTCACCAGGCCCTTCTTCCCCTACTACTAACTATGGCTACACCTTC.

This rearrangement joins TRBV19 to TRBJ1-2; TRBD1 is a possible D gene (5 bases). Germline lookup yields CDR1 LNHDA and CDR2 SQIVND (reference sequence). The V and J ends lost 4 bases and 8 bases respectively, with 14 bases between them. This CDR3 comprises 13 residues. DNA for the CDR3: TGTGCCAGTAGTACCCACAGGATAGAGGGCTACACCTTC. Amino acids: CASSTHRIEGYTF. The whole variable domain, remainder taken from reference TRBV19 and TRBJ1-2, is DGGITQSPKYLFRKEGQNVTLSCEQNLNHDAMYWYRQDPGQGLRLIYYSQIVNDFQKGDIAEGYSVSREKKESFPLTVTSAQKNPTAFYLCASSTHRIEGYTFGSGTRLTVV.

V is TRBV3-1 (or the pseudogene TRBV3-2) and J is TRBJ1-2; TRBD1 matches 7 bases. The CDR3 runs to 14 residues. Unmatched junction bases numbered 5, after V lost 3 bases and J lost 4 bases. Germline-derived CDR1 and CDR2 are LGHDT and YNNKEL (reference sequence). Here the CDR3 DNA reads TGTGCCAGCAGCCAGCGACAGGGCCTCTATGGCTACACCTTC. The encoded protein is CASSQRQGLYGYTF.

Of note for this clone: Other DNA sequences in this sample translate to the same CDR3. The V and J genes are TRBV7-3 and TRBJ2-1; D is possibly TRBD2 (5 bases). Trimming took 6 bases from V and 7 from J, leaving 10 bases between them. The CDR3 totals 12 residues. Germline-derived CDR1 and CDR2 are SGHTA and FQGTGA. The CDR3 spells CASSPGGNEQFF. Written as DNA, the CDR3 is TGTGCCAGCAGTCCTGGAGGAAATGAGCAGTTCTTC.

The CDR3 DNA reads as TGTGCCAGCAGCATCTCTGGGCAAGAGGAGACCCAGTACTTC. Amino acids: CASSISGQEETQYF. The rearrangement joins TRBV9 to TRBJ2-5; D is ambiguous. Deletions cut 4 bases from V and 5 bases from J, with 15 bases between. The CDR3 is 14 amino acids. CDR1 and CDR2 from the germline V gene are SGDLS and YYNGEE.

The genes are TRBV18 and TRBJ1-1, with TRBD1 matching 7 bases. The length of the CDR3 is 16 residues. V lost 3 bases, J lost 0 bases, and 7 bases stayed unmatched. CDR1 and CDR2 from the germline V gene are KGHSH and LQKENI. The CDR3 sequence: CASSPPPTGLNTEAFF. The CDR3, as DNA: TGTGCCAGCTCACCTCCCCCGACAGGGTTGAACACTGAAGCTTTCTTT.

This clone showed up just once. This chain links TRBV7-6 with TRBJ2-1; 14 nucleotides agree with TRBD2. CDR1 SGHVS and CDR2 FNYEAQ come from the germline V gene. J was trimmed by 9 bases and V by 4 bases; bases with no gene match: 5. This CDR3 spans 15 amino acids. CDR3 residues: CASSWTSGRLGEQFF. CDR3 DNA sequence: TGTGCCAGCAGCTGGACTAGCGGGAGGCTTGGTGAGCAGTTCTTC.

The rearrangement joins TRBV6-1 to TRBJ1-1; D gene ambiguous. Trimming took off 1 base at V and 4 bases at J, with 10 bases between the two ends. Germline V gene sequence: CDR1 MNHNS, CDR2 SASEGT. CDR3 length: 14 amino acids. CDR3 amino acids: CASSEGRRRTEAFF. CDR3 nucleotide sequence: TGTGCCAGCAGTGAAGGGAGGAGACGCACTGAAGCTTTCTTT.

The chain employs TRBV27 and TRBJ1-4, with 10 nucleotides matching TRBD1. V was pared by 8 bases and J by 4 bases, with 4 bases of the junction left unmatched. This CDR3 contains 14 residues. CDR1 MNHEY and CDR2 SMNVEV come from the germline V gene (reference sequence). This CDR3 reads CASARDRGNEKLFF. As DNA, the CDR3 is TGTGCCAGCGCACGGGACAGGGGTAATGAAAAACTGTTTTTT.

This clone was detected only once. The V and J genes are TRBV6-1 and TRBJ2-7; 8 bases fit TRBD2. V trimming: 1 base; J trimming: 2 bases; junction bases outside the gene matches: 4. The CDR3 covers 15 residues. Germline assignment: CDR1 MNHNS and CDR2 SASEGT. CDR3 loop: CASSEGIAGTYEQYF. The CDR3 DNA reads TGTGCCAGCAGTGAAGGCATAGCGGGGACCTACGAGCAGTACTTC.

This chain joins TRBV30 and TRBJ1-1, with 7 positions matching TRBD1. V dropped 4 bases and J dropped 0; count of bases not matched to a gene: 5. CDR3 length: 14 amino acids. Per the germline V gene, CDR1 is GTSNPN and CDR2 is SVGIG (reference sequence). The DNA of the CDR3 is TGTGCCTGGACGAAGGACAGGCTGAACACTGAAGCTTTCTTT. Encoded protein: CAWTKDRLNTEAFF.

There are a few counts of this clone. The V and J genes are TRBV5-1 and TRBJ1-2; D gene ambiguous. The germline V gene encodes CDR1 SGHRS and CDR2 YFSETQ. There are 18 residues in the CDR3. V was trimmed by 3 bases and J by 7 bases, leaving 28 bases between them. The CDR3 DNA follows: TGCGCCAGCAGCTCTGTTTCGGCAGGCGCGCGGGGATCGCCTGGCTACACCTTC. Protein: CASSSVSAGARGSPGYTF.

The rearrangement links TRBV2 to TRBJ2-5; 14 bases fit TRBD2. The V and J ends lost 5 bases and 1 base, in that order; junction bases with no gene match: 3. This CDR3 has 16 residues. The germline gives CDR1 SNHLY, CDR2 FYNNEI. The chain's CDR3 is CASSWGLAGAQETQYF. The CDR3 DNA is TGTGCCAGCAGTTGGGGACTAGCGGGGGCCCAAGAGACCCAGTACTTC.

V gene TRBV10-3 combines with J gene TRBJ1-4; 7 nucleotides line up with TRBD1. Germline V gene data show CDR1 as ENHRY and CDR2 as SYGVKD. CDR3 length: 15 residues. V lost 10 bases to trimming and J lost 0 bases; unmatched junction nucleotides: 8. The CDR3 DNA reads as TGTGCCAGCGGGCAAACAGGGGCAACTAATGAAAAACTGTTTTTT. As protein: CASGQTGATNEKLFF.

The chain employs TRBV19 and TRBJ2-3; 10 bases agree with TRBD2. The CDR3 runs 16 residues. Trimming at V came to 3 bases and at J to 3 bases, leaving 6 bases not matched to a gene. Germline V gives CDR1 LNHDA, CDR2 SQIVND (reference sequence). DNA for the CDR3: TGTGCCAGTAGTATGGTAGCGGGAGGCGCTACAGATACGCAGTATTTT. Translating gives CASSMVAGGATDTQYF.

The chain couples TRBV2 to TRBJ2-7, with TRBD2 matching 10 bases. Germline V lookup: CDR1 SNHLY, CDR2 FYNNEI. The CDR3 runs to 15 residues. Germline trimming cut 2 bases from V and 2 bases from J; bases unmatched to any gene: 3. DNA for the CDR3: TGTGCCAGCAGTGAACGGCTAGCGGGGGCCTACGAGCAGTACTTC. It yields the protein CASSERLAGAYEQYF.

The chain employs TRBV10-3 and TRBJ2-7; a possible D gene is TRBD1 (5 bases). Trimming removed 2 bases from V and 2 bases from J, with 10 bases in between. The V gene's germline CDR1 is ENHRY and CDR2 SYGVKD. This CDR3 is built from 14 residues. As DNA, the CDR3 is TGTGCCATCAGTGAGGTGGCAGGGCCCTACGAGCAGTACTTC. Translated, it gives CAISEVAGPYEQYF.

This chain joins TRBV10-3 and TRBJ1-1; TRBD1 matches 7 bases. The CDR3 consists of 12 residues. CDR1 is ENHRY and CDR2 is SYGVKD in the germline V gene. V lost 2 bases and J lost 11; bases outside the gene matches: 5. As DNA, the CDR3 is TGTGCCATCAGTGAGGGACAGGTGGCTGCTTTCTTT. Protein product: CAISEGQVAAFF.

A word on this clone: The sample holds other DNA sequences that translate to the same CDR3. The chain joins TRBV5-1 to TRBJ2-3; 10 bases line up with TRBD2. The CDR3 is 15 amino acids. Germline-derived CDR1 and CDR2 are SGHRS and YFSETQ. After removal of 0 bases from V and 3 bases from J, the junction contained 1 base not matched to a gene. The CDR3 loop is CASSLVTSGTDTQYF. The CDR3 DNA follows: TGCGCCAGCAGCTTGGTGACTAGCGGGACAGATACGCAGTATTTT.

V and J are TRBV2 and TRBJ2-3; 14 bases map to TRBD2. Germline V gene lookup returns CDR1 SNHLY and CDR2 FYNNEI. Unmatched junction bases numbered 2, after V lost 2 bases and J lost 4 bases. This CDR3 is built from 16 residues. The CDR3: CASSESGLAGADTQYF. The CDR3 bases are TGTGCCAGCAGTGAATCGGGACTAGCGGGAGCAGATACGCAGTATTTT.

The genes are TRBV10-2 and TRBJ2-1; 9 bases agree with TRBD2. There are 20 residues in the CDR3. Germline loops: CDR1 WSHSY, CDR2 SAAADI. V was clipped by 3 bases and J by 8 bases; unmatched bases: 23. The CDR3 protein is CASSDPGGREGVFLGHEQFF. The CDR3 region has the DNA TGCGCCAGCAGTGACCCTGGGGGGCGGGAGGGGGTTTTTCTTGGTCATGAGCAGTTCTTC.

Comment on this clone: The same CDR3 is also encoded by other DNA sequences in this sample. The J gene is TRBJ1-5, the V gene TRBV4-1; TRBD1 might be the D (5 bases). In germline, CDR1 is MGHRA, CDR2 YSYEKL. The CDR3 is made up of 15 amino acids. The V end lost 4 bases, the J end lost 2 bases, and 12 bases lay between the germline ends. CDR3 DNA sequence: TGCGCCAGCAGCCCAACTGGAGGGGGCAATCAGCCCCAGCATTTT. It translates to CASSPTGGGNQPQHF.

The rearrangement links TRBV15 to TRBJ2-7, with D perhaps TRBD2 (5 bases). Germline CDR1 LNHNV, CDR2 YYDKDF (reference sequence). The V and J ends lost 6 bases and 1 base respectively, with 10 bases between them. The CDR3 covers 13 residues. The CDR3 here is CATRLRGSYEQYF. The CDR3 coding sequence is TGTGCCACCAGGTTACGCGGGTCCTACGAGCAGTACTTC.

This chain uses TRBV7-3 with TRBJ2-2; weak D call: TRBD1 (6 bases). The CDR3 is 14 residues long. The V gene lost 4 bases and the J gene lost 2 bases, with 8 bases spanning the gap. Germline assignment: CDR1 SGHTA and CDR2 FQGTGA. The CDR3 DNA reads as TGTGCCAGCAGCTGGGGGCGTAACACCGGGGAGCTGTTTTTT. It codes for CASSWGRNTGELFF.